One T cell receptor beta chain is described in this entry. This sample is part of a study of control samples from healthy donors and cancer patients. TCRdb's copy holds only in-frame clones and misses some; the assay was immunoSEQ multiplex PCR. The sample yields fewer than 200,000 clones, just under 95% seen once. V shed 1 base and J shed 4 bases, with 8 bases lying between them. The CDR3 has 13 amino acids. Germline V lookup: CDR1 LGHDT, CDR2 YNNKEL (reference sequence). The clonotype was recovered from a woman between 55 and 75 years old in good health. The sequenced sample consisted of blood. The chain recombines TRBV3-1 (or the pseudogene TRBV3-2) with TRBJ2-7; D gene uncertain. The CDR3 sequence: CASSQAPIYEQYF. DNA of the CDR3: TGTGCCAGCAGCCAAGCCCCCATTTACGAGCAGTACTTC.